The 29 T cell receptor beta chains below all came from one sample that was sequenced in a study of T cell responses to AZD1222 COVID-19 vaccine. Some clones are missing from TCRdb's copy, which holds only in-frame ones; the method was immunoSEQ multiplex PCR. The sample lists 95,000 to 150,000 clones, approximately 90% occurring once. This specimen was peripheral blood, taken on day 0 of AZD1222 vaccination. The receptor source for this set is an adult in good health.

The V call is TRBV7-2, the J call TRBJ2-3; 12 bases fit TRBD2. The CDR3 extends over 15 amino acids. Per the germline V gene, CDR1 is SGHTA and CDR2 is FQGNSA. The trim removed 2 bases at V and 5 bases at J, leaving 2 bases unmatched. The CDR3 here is CASSLLAGGRDTQYF. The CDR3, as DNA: TGTGCCAGCAGCTTACTAGCGGGGGGGCGAGATACGCAGTATTTT.

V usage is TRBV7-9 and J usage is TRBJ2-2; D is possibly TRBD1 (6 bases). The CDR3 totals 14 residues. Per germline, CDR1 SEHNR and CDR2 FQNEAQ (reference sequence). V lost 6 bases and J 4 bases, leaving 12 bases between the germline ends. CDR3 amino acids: CASRPGVSTGELFF. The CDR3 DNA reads TGTGCCAGCAGACCAGGGGTATCCACCGGGGAGCTGTTTTTT.

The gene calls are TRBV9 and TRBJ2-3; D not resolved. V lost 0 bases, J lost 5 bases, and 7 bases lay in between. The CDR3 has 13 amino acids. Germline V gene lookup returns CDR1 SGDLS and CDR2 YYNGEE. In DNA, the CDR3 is TGTGCCAGCAGCGTAGACGCAGGAGATACGCAGTATTTT. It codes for CASSVDAGDTQYF.

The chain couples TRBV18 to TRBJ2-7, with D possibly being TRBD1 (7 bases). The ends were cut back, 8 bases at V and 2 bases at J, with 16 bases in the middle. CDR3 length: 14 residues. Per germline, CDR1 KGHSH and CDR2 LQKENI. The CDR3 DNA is TGTGCCAGCACCCTTTCAGGGGGGACCTACGAGCAGTACTTC. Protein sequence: CASTLSGGTYEQYF.

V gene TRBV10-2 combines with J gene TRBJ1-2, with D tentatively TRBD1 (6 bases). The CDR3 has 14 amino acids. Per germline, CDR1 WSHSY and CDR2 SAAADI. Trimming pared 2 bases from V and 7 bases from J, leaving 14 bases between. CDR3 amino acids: CASSEVEQGGGYTF. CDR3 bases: TGCGCCAGCAGTGAGGTGGAACAGGGAGGTGGCTACACCTTC.

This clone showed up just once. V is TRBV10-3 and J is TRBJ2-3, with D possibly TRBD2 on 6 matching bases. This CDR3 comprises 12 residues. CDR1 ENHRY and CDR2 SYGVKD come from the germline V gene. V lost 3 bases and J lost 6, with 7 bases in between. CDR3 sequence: CAISERGDTQYF. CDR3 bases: TGTGCCATCAGTGAACGGGGGGATACGCAGTATTTT.

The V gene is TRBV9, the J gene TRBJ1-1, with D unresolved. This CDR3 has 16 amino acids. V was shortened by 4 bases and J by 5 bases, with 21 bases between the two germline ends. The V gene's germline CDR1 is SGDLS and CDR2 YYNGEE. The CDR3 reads CASSPPAASAMTEAFF. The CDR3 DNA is TGTGCCAGCAGCCCCCCCGCAGCCTCTGCGATGACTGAAGCTTTCTTT.

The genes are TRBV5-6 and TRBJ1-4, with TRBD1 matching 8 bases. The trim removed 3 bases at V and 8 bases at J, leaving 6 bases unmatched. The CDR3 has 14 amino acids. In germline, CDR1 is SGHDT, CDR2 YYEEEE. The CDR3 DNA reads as TGTGCCAGCAGCTATTCAGGGGGCGGGGAAAAACTGTTTTTT. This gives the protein CASSYSGGGEKLFF.

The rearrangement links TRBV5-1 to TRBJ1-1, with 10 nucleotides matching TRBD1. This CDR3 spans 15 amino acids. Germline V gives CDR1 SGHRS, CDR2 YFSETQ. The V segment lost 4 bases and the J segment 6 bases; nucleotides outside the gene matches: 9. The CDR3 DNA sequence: TGCGCCAGCAGCCCCCCCGGACAGGGGGGCGCTGAAGCTTTCTTT. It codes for CASSPPGQGGAEAFF.

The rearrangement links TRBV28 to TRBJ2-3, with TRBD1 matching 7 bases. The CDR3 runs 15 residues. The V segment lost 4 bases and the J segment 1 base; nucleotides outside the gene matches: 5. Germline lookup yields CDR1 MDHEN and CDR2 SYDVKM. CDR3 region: CASSSQGVGTDTQYF. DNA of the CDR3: TGTGCCAGCAGTTCCCAGGGGGTGGGCACAGATACGCAGTATTTT. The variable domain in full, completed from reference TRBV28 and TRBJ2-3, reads DVKVTQSSRYLVKRTGEKVFLECVQDMDHENMFWYRQDPGLGLRLIYFSYDVKMKEKGDIPEGYSVSREKKERFSLILESASTNQTSMYLCASSSQGVGTDTQYFGPGTRLTVL.

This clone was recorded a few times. The CDR3 region has the DNA TGTGCCAGCAGCCAAGGGCTAGCGGGCACCGCCTACAATGAGCAGTTCTTC. Residues: CASSQGLAGTAYNEQFF. This chain links TRBV3-1 (or the pseudogene TRBV3-2) with TRBJ2-1; 8 bases are a match to TRBD2. With V trimmed by 1 base and J by 2 bases, 7 bases remained unmatched. The CDR3 is 17 amino acids. CDR1 and CDR2 (germline): LGHDT, YNNKEL (reference sequence).

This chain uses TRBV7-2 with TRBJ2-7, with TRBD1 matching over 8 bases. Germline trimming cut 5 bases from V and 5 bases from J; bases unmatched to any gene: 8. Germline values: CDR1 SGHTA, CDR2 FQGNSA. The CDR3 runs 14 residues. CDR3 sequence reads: CASSPRQGRDEQYF. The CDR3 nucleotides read TGTGCCAGCAGCCCGCGACAGGGGCGCGACGAGCAGTACTTC.

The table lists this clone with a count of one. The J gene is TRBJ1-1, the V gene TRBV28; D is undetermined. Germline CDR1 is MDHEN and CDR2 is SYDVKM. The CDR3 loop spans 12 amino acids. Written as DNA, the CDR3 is TGTGCGATAGGACGGGAGGCTAGGGAAGCTTTCTTT. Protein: CAIGREAREAFF. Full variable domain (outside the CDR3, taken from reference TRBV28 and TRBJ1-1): DVKVTQSSRYLVKRTGEKVFLECVQDMDHENMFWYRQDPGLGLRLIYFSYDVKMKEKGDIPEGYSVSREKKERFSLILESASTNQTSMYLCAIGREAREAFFGQGTRLTVV.

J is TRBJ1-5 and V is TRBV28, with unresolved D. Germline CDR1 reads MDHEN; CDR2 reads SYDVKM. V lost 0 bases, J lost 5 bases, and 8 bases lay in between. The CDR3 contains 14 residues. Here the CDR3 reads CASSLWAGYQPQHF. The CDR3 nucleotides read TGTGCCAGCAGTTTATGGGCGGGGTATCAGCCCCAGCATTTT.

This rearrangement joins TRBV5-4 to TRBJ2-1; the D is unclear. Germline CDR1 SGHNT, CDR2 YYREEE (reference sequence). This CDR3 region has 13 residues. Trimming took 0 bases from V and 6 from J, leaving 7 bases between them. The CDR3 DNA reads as TGTGCCAGCAGCTTGGTATCGGCCAATGAGCAGTTCTTC. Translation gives CASSLVSANEQFF.

CDR3 DNA sequence: TGTGCCAGCAGTTACTCGACGGGGAACCCCTACGAGCAGTACTTC. It translates to CASSYSTGNPYEQYF. This sequence joins TRBV6-2 or TRBV6-3 and TRBJ2-7; tentative D call: TRBD2 (5 bases). Trimming took off 0 bases at V and 2 bases at J, with 11 bases between the two ends. Germline values: CDR1 MNHEY, CDR2 SVGEGT. The CDR3 extends over 15 amino acids.

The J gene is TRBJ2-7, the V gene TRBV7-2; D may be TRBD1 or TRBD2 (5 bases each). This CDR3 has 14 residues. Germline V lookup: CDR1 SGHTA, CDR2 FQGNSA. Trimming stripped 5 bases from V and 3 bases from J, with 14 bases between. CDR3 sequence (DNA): TGTGCCAGCAGCCCGGGGCTGGTTGGCTACGAGCAGTACTTC. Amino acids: CASSPGLVGYEQYF.

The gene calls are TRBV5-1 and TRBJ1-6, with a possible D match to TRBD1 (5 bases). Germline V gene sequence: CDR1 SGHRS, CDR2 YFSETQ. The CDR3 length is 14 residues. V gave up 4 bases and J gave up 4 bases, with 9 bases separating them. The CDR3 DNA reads TGCGCCAGCAGCGCCGGGGGGTATAATTCACCCCTCCACTTT. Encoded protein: CASSAGGYNSPLHF.

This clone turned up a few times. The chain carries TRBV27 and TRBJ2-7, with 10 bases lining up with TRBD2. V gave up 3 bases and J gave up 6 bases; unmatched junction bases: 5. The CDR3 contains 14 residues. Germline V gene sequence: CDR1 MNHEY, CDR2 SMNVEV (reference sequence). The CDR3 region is CASSLTSGRSEQYF. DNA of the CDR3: TGTGCCAGCAGTTTGACTAGCGGGCGGAGCGAGCAGTACTTC.

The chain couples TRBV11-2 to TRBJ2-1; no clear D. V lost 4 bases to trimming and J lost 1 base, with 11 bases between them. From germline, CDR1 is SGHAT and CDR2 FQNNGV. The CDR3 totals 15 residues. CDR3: CASSYEQQSYNEQFF. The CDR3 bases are TGTGCCAGCAGCTACGAACAGCAATCCTACAATGAGCAGTTCTTC.

CDR3 DNA sequence: TGCGCCAGCAGCTCTCCCTCCGTGGACACAACTAACTATGGCTACACCTTC. It translates to CASSSPSVDTTNYGYTF. V and J are TRBV5-1 and TRBJ1-2; the D gene is possibly TRBD1 (5 bases). This CDR3 contains 17 residues. The V gene's germline CDR1 is SGHRS and CDR2 YFSETQ. Trimming took off 3 bases at V and 0 bases at J, with 18 bases between the two ends.

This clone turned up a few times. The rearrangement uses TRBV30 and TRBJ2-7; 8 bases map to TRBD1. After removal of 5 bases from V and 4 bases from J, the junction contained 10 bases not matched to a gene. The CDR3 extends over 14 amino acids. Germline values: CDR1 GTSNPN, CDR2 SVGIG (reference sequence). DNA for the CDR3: TGTGCCTGGGCCCCCGGGACAGGAGTTTACGAGCAGTACTTC. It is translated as CAWAPGTGVYEQYF.

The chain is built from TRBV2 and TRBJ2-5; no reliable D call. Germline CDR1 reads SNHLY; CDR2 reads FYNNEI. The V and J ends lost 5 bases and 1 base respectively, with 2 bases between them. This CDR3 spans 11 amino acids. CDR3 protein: CASSSQETQYF. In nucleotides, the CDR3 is TGTGCCAGCAGTTCCCAAGAGACCCAGTACTTC.

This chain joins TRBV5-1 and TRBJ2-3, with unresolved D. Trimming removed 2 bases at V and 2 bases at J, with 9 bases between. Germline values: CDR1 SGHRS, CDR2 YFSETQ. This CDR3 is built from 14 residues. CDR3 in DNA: TGCGCCAGCAGCTTCGGCCCCCCCACAGATACGCAGTATTTT. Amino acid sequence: CASSFGPPTDTQYF.

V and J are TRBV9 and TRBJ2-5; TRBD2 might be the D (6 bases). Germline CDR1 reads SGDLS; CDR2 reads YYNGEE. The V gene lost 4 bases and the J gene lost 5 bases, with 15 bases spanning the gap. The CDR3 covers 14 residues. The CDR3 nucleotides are TGTGCCAGCAGCCCGATGGGGGGTGGGGAGACCCAGTACTTC. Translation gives CASSPMGGGETQYF.

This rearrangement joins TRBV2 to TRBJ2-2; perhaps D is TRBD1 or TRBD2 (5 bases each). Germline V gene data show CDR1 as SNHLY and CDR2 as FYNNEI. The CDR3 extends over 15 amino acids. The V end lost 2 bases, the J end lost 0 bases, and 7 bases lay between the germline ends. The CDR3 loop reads CASSERGPNTGELFF. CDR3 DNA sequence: TGTGCCAGCAGTGAAAGGGGACCGAACACCGGGGAGCTGTTTTTT. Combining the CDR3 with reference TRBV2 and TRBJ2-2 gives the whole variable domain EPEVTQTPSHQVTQMGQEVILRCVPISNHLYFYWYRQILGQKVEFLVSFYNNEISEKSEIFDDQFSVERPDGSNFTLKIRSTKLEDSAMYFCASSERGPNTGELFFGEGSRLTVL.

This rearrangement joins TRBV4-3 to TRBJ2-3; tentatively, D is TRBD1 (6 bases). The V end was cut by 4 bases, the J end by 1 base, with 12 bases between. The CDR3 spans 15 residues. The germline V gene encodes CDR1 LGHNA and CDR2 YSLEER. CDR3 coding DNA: TGCGCCAGCAGCCTAGAAGGACAGCGCACAGATACGCAGTATTTT. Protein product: CASSLEGQRTDTQYF.

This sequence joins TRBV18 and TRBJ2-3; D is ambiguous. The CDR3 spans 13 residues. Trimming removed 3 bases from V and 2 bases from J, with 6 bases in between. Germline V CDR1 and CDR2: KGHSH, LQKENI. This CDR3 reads CASSPPVTDTQYF. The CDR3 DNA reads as TGTGCCAGCTCACCCCCTGTCACAGATACGCAGTATTTT.

Written as DNA, the CDR3 is TGTGCCAGCTCACCACTAGGACAGAGCAATCAGCCCCAGCATTTT. This sequence encodes CASSPLGQSNQPQHF. The chain links TRBV18 to TRBJ1-5; a weak D match, TRBD1 (6 bases). The V end was cut by 1 base, the J end by 1 base, with 8 bases between. Germline lookup yields CDR1 KGHSH and CDR2 LQKENI. The CDR3 covers 15 residues.